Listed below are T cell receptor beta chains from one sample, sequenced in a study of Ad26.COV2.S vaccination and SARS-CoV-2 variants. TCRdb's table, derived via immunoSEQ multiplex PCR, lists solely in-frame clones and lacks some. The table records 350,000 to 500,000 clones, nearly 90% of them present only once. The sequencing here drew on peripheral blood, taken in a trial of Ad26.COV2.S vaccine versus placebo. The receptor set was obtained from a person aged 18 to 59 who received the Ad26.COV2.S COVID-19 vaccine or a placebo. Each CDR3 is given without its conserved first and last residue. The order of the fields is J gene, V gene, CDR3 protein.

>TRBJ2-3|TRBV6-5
ASTVGRDTDTQY
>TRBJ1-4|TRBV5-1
ASSLDGDNEKLF
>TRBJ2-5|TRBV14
ASSQVRSAGGGETQY
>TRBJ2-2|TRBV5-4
ASSLGQGEPGELF
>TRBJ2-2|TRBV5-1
ASSSLTSDTGELF
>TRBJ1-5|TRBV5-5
ASSFRQYNQPQH
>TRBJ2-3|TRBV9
ASSVGIGARSRDTQY
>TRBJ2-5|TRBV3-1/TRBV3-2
AAGRQQETQY
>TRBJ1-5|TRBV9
ASRGGRGNQPQH
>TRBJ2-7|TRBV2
ASSPGLAGLYEQY
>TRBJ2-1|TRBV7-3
ASSSNSGGRDEQF
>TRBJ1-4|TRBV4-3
ASSQDHHLTNEKLF
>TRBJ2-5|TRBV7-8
ASSLVAPPGETQY
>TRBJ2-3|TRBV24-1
ATSSSSRGTDTQY
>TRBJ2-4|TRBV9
ASSGTFAKNIQY
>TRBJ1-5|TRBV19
ASSIPGGPQPQH
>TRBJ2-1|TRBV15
ATSRDPPTGVRYNEQF
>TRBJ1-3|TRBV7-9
ASSRMGPLGQGNTIY
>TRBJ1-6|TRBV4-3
ASSHREGGNSPLH
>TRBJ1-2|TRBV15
ATSREETETLGYT
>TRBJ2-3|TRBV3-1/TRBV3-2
ASSQDSTGATDTQY
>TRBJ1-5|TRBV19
ASSIDLGTGYQPQH
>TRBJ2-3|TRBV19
ASSIPLAGYADTQY
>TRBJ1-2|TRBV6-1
ASSDPAGTGTYGYT
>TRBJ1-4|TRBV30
AWSVRGVGWATNEKLF
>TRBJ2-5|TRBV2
ASSEAFPGGWGETQY
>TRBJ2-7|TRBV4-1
ASSFGTSGGAGQY
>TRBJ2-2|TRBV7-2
ASSSQTGGWGLTGELF
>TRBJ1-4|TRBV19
ASSITGGEEKLF
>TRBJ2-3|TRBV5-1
ASSPLPGLVDTQY
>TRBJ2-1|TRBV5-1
ASSVGFRTSEYNEQF
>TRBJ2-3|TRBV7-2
ASSFARGPEGTDTQY
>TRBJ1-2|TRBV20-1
SASGWANYGYT
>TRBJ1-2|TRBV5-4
ASSLQGVDGYT
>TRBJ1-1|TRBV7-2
ASSLGKLAF
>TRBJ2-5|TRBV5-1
ATSQGAGGPKTQY
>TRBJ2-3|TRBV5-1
ASSLTLAISTDTQY
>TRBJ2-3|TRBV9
ASSVVSSDTQY
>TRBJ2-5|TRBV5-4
ASSLGQGSQETQY
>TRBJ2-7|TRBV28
AVQTITYEQY
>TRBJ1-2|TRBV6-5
ASRLQGNDDGYT
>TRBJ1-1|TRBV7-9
ASSLVQGRFVGAF
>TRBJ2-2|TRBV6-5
ASSSAGANTGELF
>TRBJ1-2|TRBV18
ASSHSRQENYGYT
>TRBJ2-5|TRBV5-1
ASSLGKGWETQY
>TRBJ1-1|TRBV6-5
ASSLRTGRSEAF
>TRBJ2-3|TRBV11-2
ASTSWGQTSTDTQY
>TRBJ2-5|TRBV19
AVSREVGETQY
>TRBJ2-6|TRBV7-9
ALEEGANVLT
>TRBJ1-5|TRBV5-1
ASSLGDRLGGNQPQH
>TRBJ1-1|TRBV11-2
ASSFRPDPRAF
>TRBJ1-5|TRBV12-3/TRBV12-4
ASSFGGQPQH
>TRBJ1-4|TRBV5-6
ASSLASPNEKLF
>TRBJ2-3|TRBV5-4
ASSLAQGTDTQY